These T cell receptor beta chains were read from a single sample in a study of blood T cell repertoires in COVID-19. TCRdb's table, derived via immunoSEQ multiplex PCR, lists solely in-frame clones and lacks some. Among about 170,000 clones, more than 65% were seen once, and the ten largest hold approximately 2.4%. The specimen sequenced was peripheral blood. Receptor source: a human donor with acute or convalescent COVID-19. The donor label of this sample is uncertain. Both conserved end residues are part of each CDR3. The D gene is left open where the match is weak. Size tells how often a clone was seen (once, few, many) or the class of an expanded clone, and some rows leave it out.

v_gene	j_gene	d_gene	abundance	CDR3nt	CDR3aa
TRBV30	TRBJ1-6	-	-	TGTGCCTGGAGTCTCGGTGGCGCGGGAGGTTCACCCCTCCACTTT	CAWSLGGAGGSPLHF
TRBV18	TRBJ1-4	-	-	TGTGCCAGCTCACCAGGGCAGGTCTACGAAAAACTGTTTTTT	CASSPGQVYEKLFF
TRBV7-2	TRBJ2-1	TRBD2	-	TGTGCCAGCAGCTTAGGGGGCGGAGCGGGAGATGAGCAGTTCTTC	CASSLGGGAGDEQFF
TRBV5-1	TRBJ2-7	TRBD1	-	TGCGCCAGCAGCTTGACAGGGGGAAGATACGAGCAGTACTTC	CASSLTGGRYEQYF
TRBV4-1	TRBJ1-1	-	few	TGCGCCAGCAGCCCCCCACTGCGCGTATCGTCTGAAGCTTTCTTT	CASSPPLRVSSEAFF
TRBV9	TRBJ2-3	TRBD2	once	TGTGCCAGCAGCCTTGGGACTAGCGGGGGTGCCACAGATACGCAGTATTTT	CASSLGTSGGATDTQYF
TRBV19	TRBJ1-5	TRBD1	-	TGTGCCAGTAGTAGTCGACAGGGGAACTATCAGCCCCAGCATTTT	CASSSRQGNYQPQHF
TRBV5-5	TRBJ2-7	TRBD1	many	TGTGCCAGCAGCTTGGCAACAGGGGTCTCCTACGAGCAGTACTTC	CASSLATGVSYEQYF
TRBV19	TRBJ2-7	TRBD1	-	TGTGCCAGTAGTTTCCCGGGACAGGGGACCTACGAGCAGTACTTC	CASSFPGQGTYEQYF
TRBV19	TRBJ2-5	-	-	TGTGCCAGTAGTATAGGCGGGGGCTTTGGAGAGACCCAGTACTTC	CASSIGGGFGETQYF
TRBV9	TRBJ2-1	TRBD2	-	TGTGCCAGCAGCGTAGTCCCTACCTCTAGCGGATCCTACAATGAGCAGTTCTTC	CASSVVPTSSGSYNEQFF
TRBV27	TRBJ2-3	TRBD2	-	TGTGCCAGCAGCTATGGACTAGCGTCCTCAAGGAGCACAGATACGCAGTATTTT	CASSYGLASSRSTDTQYF
TRBV27	TRBJ2-7	TRBD1	-	TGTGCCAGCAGTTTATCCACAGGGGGGACCTACGAGCAGTACTTC	CASSLSTGGTYEQYF
TRBV6-5	TRBJ2-3	-	-	TGTGCCAGCCTCCCTCGGGGGACCCCAGATACGCAGTATTTT	CASLPRGTPDTQYF
TRBV2	TRBJ1-1	TRBD1	-	TGTGCCAGCAGTGGGACAGGGCGAGCTTTCTTT	CASSGTGRAFF
TRBV7-9	TRBJ2-2	TRBD2	-	TGTGCCAGCAGGGGGAGCGGGGGGACCGGGGAGCTGTTTTTT	CASRGSGGTGELFF
TRBV2	TRBJ2-3	-	-	TGTGCCAGTACCGGGACAACCATCACAGATACGCAGTATTTT	CASTGTTITDTQYF
TRBV9	TRBJ1-2	TRBD1	few	TGTGCCAGCAGCAAGGACAGGGTTGAAGGGGGCTACACCTTC	CASSKDRVEGGYTF
TRBV5-1	TRBJ2-3	TRBD2	once	TGCGCCAGCAGCCCAAGGACTAGCGGACCTAGCACAGATACGCAGTATTTT	CASSPRTSGPSTDTQYF
TRBV18	TRBJ2-5	-	-	TGTGCCAGCTCACCATCGACACCACAAGAGACCCAGTACTTC	CASSPSTPQETQYF
TRBV4-2	TRBJ2-3	TRBD2	-	TGTGCCAGCAGCCAAGATAGAGTAGCGGGACGCACAGATACGCAGTATTTT	CASSQDRVAGRTDTQYF
TRBV3-1/TRBV3-2	TRBJ1-1	TRBD1	-	TGTGCCAGCAGCCAAGCTGACAGGGGGAACACTGAAGCTTTCTTT	CASSQADRGNTEAFF
TRBV7-2	TRBJ1-5	-	-	TGTGCCAGCAGCCCGGACAGTGGCCAGCCCCAGCATTTT	CASSPDSGQPQHF
TRBV11-2	TRBJ1-2	-	-	TGTGCCAGCACCCAAACGCCACAGGGAGCTGGCTACACCTTC	CASTQTPQGAGYTF
TRBV19	TRBJ1-6	-	once	TGTGCCAGTAGTGCGGTGAATAATTCACCCCTCCACTTT	CASSAVNNSPLHF
TRBV2	TRBJ1-4	TRBD1	-	TGTGCCAGCAGTGAAACAAGGACAGGTGGAACTAATGAAAAACTGTTTTTT	CASSETRTGGTNEKLFF
TRBV2	TRBJ2-5	-	-	TGTGCCAGCATCGAAAGGCCAGGACCTTTTTGGTCTTCAAGGGGAGAGACCCAGTACTTC	CASIERPGPFWSSRGETQYF
TRBV6-5	TRBJ1-2	-	-	TGTGCCATCAACGCGGGGGGGGGCGCGTCCGTCTACACCTTC	CAINAGGGASVYTF
TRBV5-5	TRBJ2-2	TRBD1	-	TGTGCCAGCAGCTTGGGACAGGGATGGACCGGGGAGCTGTTTTTT	CASSLGQGWTGELFF
TRBV12-3/TRBV12-4	TRBJ1-5	-	few	TGTGCCAGCAGTCGGAGCAATCAGCCCCAGCATTTT	CASSRSNQPQHF
TRBV11-1	TRBJ2-1	-	once	TGTGCCAGCAGCTTAGTCCCAGGGAACTACAATGAGCAGTTCTTC	CASSLVPGNYNEQFF
TRBV23-1	TRBJ2-7	TRBD1	-	TGCGCCAGCAGTACCCCGGGGACAGAGTCCTCCTACGAGCAGTACTTC	CASSTPGTESSYEQYF
TRBV7-6	TRBJ1-3	-	-	TGTGCCAGCAGCTTGGGCGGATTGGGAGCAAACACCATATATTTT	CASSLGGLGANTIYF
TRBV7-9	TRBJ2-2	-	-	TGTGCCAGCAGCTCTAAGACGAACACCGGGGAGCTGTTTTTT	CASSSKTNTGELFF
TRBV7-2	TRBJ2-1	TRBD2	once	TGTGCCAGCAGCCTGTGGACTAGCGTGACTGAGCAGTTCTTC	CASSLWTSVTEQFF
TRBV7-9	TRBJ1-5	TRBD1	-	TGTGCCAGCAGTTTCGGACAGGGGACCCTTGGCAATCAGCCCCAGCATTTT	CASSFGQGTLGNQPQHF
TRBV28	TRBJ2-7	-	-	TGTGCCAGCAGTCCTCGGTGGAGCGGCTCAGACGAGCAGTACTTC	CASSPRWSGSDEQYF
TRBV5-4	TRBJ2-7	-	-	TGTGCCAGCAGCTTGGGGGCGGGGTACGAGCAGTACTTC	CASSLGAGYEQYF
TRBV19	TRBJ2-3	TRBD2	-	TGTGCCAGTAGTATTGGGGGGGTCCCAGATACGCAGTATTTT	CASSIGGVPDTQYF
TRBV5-6	TRBJ1-1	-	-	TGTGCCAGCAGCGGAGACAGAAACACTGAAGCTTTCTTT	CASSGDRNTEAFF
TRBV30	TRBJ1-4	-	-	TGTGCCTGGAGTGTACGGAGCACAAGGCTCAACGAAAAACTGTTTTTT	CAWSVRSTRLNEKLFF
TRBV28	TRBJ1-1	-	-	TGTGCCAGCAGTTTACAAGGACAGCTTGAAGCTTTCTTT	CASSLQGQLEAFF
TRBV11-2	TRBJ2-7	TRBD2	-	TGTGCCAGCAGTTCCCCGGGACTAAACTACGAGCAGTACTTC	CASSSPGLNYEQYF
TRBV25-1	TRBJ1-1	-	-	TGTGCCAGCAGTGAGTCAGGGGCTGTTGCTGAAGCTTTCTTT	CASSESGAVAEAFF
TRBV20-1	TRBJ2-7	TRBD2	-	TGCAGTGCTAGTGTGGGACTAGCGGGAGCCGAGCAGTACTTC	CSASVGLAGAEQYF
TRBV29-1	TRBJ1-4	-	-	TGCAGCGTTGAGACGGAAACGGGGGAAAAACTGTTTTTT	CSVETETGEKLFF
TRBV6-1	TRBJ1-2	-	-	TGTGCCAGCAGTGCACAGGGTTTCTCTAACTATGGCTACACCTTC	CASSAQGFSNYGYTF
TRBV9	TRBJ1-1	-	few	TGTGCCAGCAGCACGCTAACGGCGGACACTGAAGCTTTCTTT	CASSTLTADTEAFF
TRBV10-3	TRBJ2-4	TRBD2	-	TGTGCCATCAGTGTAGACAGGCCTGGGACTAGCGGTAAAAACATTCAGTACTTC	CAISVDRPGTSGKNIQYF
TRBV21-1	TRBJ2-7	-	-	TGTGCCAGCAGCAAAGTTCGCAGGGAGGTGAATCCCCCGTACGAGCAGTACTTC	CASSKVRREVNPPYEQYF
TRBV25-1	TRBJ1-2	-	-	TGTGCCAGCAGTGATCAGGTTTATGGCTACACCTTC	CASSDQVYGYTF
TRBV30	TRBJ2-7	-	few	TGTGCCTGGAGCGGGGGGGACAGGGCGCAGTACTTC	CAWSGGDRAQYF
TRBV6-5	TRBJ2-7	TRBD2	-	TGTGCCAGCAGGGGACTAGCGGGAGCCTACGAGCAGTACTTC	CASRGLAGAYEQYF
TRBV11-3	TRBJ2-3	TRBD2	-	TGTGCCAGCAGCTTTACTCTGGTGGGACTACCGGATACGCAGTATTTT	CASSFTLVGLPDTQYF